A selection of T cell receptor beta chains follows, all from one sample in a study of Siglec-9 on CD8 T cells in melanoma. Data came from immunoSEQ multiplex PCR; TCRdb stores just in-frame clones and leaves some out. The sample shows 30,000 to 45,000 clones, roughly 80% of them seen only once. The sequencing sample was made of Siglec-9- CD8+ T cells sorted from blood. The receptors were sampled from a human donor in good health. Each CDR3 is given with its conserved first and last residue. The order of the fields is V gene, clone size, D gene, J gene, CDR3 protein, CDR3 DNA. D genes are given only for firm matches. Not all rows give a size; the values are once, few, many and, for expanded clones, a class.

>TRBV27|NA|TRBD2|TRBJ2-7
CASSLLGAGEEYF
TGTGCCAGCAGTTTACTCGGGGCGGGAGAGGAGTACTTC
>TRBV19|NA|TRBD2|TRBJ2-3
CASSTSGTSGRGQYF
TGTGCCAGTAGTACATCCGGGACTAGCGGGAGGGGGCAGTATTTT
>TRBV7-9|NA|NA|TRBJ1-2
CASSLEGNYGYTF
TGTGCCAGCAGCTTAGAGGGGAACTATGGCTACACCTTC
>TRBV25-1|NA|NA|TRBJ1-2
CASRGTMFWYGYTF
TGTGCCAGCAGAGGAACTATGTTTTGGTATGGCTACACCTTC
>TRBV5-4|NA|NA|TRBJ2-7
CASSLDGPYEQYF
TGTGCCAGCAGCTTGGACGGTCCCTACGAGCAGTACTTC
>TRBV15|few|TRBD1|TRBJ1-2
CATSTPDRAFYGYTF
TGTGCCACCAGCACCCCGGACAGGGCATTCTATGGCTACACCTTC
>TRBV28|once|NA|TRBJ1-4
CASSTSDRITEKLFF
TGTGCCAGCAGTACGAGTGACAGGATAACAGAAAAACTGTTTTTT
>TRBV6-1|NA|TRBD1|TRBJ1-3
CATLHDRDSGNTIYF
TGTGCCACTCTACATGACAGGGACTCTGGAAACACCATATATTTT
>TRBV15|NA|NA|TRBJ2-5
CATSRGNLLGEKETQYF
TGTGCCACCAGCAGAGGAAACCTCCTAGGGGAGAAAGAGACCCAGTACTTC
>TRBV28|few|NA|TRBJ1-1
CASSFNPDTEAFF
TGTGCCAGCAGTTTCAATCCCGACACTGAAGCTTTCTTT
>TRBV14|NA|NA|TRBJ2-1
CASSQTAGPSYNEQFF
TGTGCCAGCAGCCAAACGGCGGGGCCCTCCTACAATGAGCAGTTCTTC
>TRBV2|NA|NA|TRBJ2-2
CASSGRIDLTGELFF
TGTGCCAGCAGTGGGAGGATAGACCTTACAGGGGAGCTGTTTTTT
>TRBV5-8|once|NA|TRBJ1-2
CAYSGPGNYGYTF
TGTGCCTACAGCGGTCCAGGGAACTATGGCTACACCTTC
>TRBV30|few|NA|TRBJ1-6
CAWRTEFELHF
TGTGCCTGGAGGACGGAGTTTGAACTCCACTTT
>TRBV5-6|NA|NA|TRBJ2-7
CASSLDGFSYEQYF
TGTGCCAGCAGCCTGGACGGGTTCTCCTACGAGCAGTACTTC
>TRBV30|few|NA|TRBJ1-1
CAWSVVGASEAFF
TGTGCCTGGAGTGTTGTGGGGGCGAGTGAAGCTTTCTTT
>TRBV19|NA|NA|TRBJ1-2
CASSIVGGFYGYTF
TGTGCCAGTAGTATAGTAGGAGGGTTCTATGGCTACACCTTC
>TRBV29-1|once|TRBD2|TRBJ2-7
CSAARGGDYEQYF
TGCAGCGCGGCCCGGGGGGGGGACTACGAGCAGTACTTC
>TRBV6-5|NA|NA|TRBJ1-6
CASRPQGINSPLHF
TGTGCCAGCAGGCCGCAGGGTATCAATTCACCCCTCCACTTT
>TRBV5-6|NA|TRBD2|TRBJ2-7
CASSLELAGAQEQYF
TGTGCCAGCAGCTTGGAACTAGCGGGAGCGCAAGAGCAGTACTTC
>TRBV18|NA|NA|TRBJ2-7
CASSERGNYEQYF
TGTGCCAGCTCCGAGCGCGGGAACTACGAGCAGTACTTC
>TRBV9|NA|NA|TRBJ2-1
CASSVGGEAYNEQFF
TGTGCCAGCAGCGTAGGAGGGGAGGCCTACAATGAGCAGTTCTTC
>TRBV29-1|once|TRBD1|TRBJ1-2
CSVVGTGGNYGYTF
TGCAGCGTTGTCGGGACAGGGGGGAACTATGGCTACACCTTC
>TRBV27|once|NA|TRBJ2-4
CASTSPLDVSIQYF
TGTGCCAGCACGTCCCCCCTGGACGTCTCCATTCAGTACTTC
>TRBV4-2|NA|NA|TRBJ2-1
CASSPRKGEQFF
TGTGCCAGCAGCCCGCGTAAGGGTGAGCAGTTCTTC
>TRBV10-3|NA|NA|TRBJ2-7
CAIAPLGGAPWSEQYF
TGTGCCATCGCCCCCCTTGGGGGGGCCCCCTGGAGCGAGCAGTACTTC
>TRBV6-1|NA|TRBD1|TRBJ1-2
CASNGLDRHSGYTF
TGTGCCAGCAATGGGTTGGACAGGCATTCGGGCTACACCTTC
>TRBV9|NA|NA|TRBJ1-4
CASSAQGSANEKLFF
TGTGCCAGCAGCGCTCAGGGGTCTGCTAATGAAAAACTGTTTTTT
>TRBV7-9|NA|TRBD1|TRBJ2-3
CASSSDREIPDTQYF
TGTGCCAGCAGCTCGGACAGGGAGATACCAGATACGCAGTATTTT
>TRBV5-1|NA|TRBD1|TRBJ2-3
CASSQTPPTGGGADTQYF
TGCGCCAGCAGTCAAACTCCACCGACAGGGGGTGGGGCAGATACGCAGTATTTT
>TRBV28|NA|NA|TRBJ1-5
CASRRQEYSNQPQHF
TGTGCCAGCCGGCGACAGGAATATAGCAATCAGCCCCAGCATTTT
>TRBV21-1|NA|NA|TRBJ2-7
CASRETGALHEQYF
TGTGCCAGCCGTGAGACAGGGGCTCTCCACGAGCAGTACTTC
>TRBV19|NA|NA|TRBJ2-7
CASSTSQDSDYEQYF
TGTGCCAGTAGTACATCCCAGGATTCCGACTACGAGCAGTACTTC
>TRBV10-3|NA|TRBD2|TRBJ2-5
CAVAGLAGEETQYF
TGTGCCGTGGCGGGACTAGCGGGGGAAGAGACCCAGTACTTC
>TRBV7-6|NA|TRBD1|TRBJ1-5
CASGTDNQPQHF
TGTGCCAGCGGGACAGACAATCAGCCCCAGCATTTT
>TRBV29-1|NA|NA|TRBJ1-1
CSGAENTEAFF
TGCAGCGGTGCCGAGAACACTGAAGCTTTCTTT
>TRBV5-4|few|NA|TRBJ1-1
CASSTRTAMNTEAFF
TGTGCCAGCAGCACTCGGACAGCCATGAACACTGAAGCTTTCTTT
>TRBV7-9|few|TRBD1|TRBJ1-1
CASSPQDRVNTEAFF
TGTGCCAGCAGCCCTCAGGACAGGGTGAACACTGAAGCTTTCTTT
>TRBV7-9|NA|NA|TRBJ2-1
CASSFYPDNEQFF
TGTGCCAGCAGCTTTTATCCAGACAATGAGCAGTTCTTC
>TRBV19|NA|TRBD1|TRBJ2-2
CASSPTGGPGELFF
TGTGCCAGTAGCCCGACAGGGGGACCCGGGGAGCTGTTTTTT
>TRBV16|NA|NA|TRBJ2-7
CASSQSSRTLGSEQYF
TGTGCCAGCAGCCAATCTTCTCGGACCCTGGGATCGGAGCAGTACTTC
>TRBV6-1|NA|TRBD1|TRBJ1-2
CASRNGTGFRYGYTF
TGTGCCAGCAGAAACGGGACAGGGTTTCGTTATGGCTACACCTTC
>TRBV27|NA|NA|TRBJ2-1
CASSSPDLSDEQFF
TGTGCCAGCAGTTCCCCGGACCTTAGCGATGAGCAGTTCTTC